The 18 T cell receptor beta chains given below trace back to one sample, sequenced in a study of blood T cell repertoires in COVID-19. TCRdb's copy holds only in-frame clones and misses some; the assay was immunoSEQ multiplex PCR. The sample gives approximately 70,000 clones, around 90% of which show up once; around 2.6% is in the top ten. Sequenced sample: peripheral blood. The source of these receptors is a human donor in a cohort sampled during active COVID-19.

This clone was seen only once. CDR3 nucleotide sequence: TGCGCCAGCAGCTGGGGGCAAACAGGGTCTGGTGAAGCTTTCTTT. Residues: CASSWGQTGSGEAFF. V gene TRBV5-1 combines with J gene TRBJ1-1, with D tentatively TRBD1 (6 bases). The V and J ends lost 3 bases and 7 bases respectively, with 19 bases between them. Germline loops: CDR1 SGHRS, CDR2 YFSETQ. The CDR3 covers 15 residues.

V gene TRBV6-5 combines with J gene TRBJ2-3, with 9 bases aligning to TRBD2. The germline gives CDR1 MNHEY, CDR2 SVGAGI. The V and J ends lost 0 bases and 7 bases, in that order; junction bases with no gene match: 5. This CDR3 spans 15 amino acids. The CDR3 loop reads CASSYSLLAGYTQYF. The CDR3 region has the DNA TGTGCCAGCAGTTACTCTCTACTAGCGGGTTATACGCAGTATTTT.

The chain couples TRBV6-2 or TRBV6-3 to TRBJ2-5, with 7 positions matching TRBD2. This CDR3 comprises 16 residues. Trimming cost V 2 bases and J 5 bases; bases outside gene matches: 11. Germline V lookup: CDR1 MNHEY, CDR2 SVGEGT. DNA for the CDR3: TGTGCCAGCAGTTACAACCTAGCGGCCGGGTGGGAGACCCAGTACTTC. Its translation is CASSYNLAAGWETQYF.

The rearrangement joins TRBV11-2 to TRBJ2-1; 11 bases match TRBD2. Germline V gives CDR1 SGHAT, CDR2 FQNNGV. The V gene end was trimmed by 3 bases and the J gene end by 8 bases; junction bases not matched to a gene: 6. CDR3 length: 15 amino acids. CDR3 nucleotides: TGTGCCAGCAGCTTTAGCGGGAGGGCCTTCGATGAGCAGTTCTTC. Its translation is CASSFSGRAFDEQFF.

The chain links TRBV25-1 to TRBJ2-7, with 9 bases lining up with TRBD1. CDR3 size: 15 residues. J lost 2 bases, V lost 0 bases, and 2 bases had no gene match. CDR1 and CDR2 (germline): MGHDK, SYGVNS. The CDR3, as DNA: TGTGCCAGCAGTGAATATGGGACAGGGACCTACGAGCAGTACTTC. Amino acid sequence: CASSEYGTGTYEQYF.

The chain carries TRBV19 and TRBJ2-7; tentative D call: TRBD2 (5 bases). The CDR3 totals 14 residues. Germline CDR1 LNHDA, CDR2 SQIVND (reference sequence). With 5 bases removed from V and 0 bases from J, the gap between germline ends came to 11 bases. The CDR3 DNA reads TGTGCCAGTAGTGTTCGAGCGGACTCCTACGAGCAGTACTTC. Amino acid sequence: CASSVRADSYEQYF.

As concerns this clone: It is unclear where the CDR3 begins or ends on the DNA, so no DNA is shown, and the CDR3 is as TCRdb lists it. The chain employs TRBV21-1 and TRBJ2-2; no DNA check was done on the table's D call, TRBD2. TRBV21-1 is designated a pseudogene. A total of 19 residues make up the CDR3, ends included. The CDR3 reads CASSIWGAGADSGGGELFF.

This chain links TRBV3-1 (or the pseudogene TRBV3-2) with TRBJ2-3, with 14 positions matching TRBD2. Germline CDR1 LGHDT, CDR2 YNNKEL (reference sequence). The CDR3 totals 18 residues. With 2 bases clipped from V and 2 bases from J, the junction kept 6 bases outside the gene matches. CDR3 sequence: CASSQRLAGGFITDTQYF. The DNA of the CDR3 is TGTGCCAGCAGCCAAAGACTAGCGGGGGGGTTCATCACAGATACGCAGTATTTT.

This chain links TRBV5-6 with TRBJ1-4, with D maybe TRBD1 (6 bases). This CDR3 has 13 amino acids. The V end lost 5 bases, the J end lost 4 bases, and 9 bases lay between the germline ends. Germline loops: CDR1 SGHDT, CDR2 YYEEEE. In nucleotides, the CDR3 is TGTGCCAGCAGAGGACAGCATAATGAAAAACTGTTTTTT. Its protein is CASRGQHNEKLFF.

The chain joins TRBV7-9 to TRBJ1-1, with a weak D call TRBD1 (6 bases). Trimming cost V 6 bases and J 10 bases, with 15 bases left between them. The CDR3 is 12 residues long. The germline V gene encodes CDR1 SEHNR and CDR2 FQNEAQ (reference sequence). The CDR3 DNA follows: TGTGCCAGCAGTACCGGACAGAAGCGAGCTTTCTTT. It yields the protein CASSTGQKRAFF.

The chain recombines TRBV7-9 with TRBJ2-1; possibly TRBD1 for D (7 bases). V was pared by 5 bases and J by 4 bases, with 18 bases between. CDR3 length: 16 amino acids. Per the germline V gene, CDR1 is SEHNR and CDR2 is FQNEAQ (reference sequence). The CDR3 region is CASSRGDSAIYNEQFF. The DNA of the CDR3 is TGTGCCAGCAGCAGGGGGGACAGCGCCATATACAATGAGCAGTTCTTC.

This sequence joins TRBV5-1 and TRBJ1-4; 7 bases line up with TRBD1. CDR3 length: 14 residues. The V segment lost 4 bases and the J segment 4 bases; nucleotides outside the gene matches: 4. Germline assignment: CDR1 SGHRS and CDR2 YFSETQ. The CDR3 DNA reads TGCGCCAGCAGCCCGGCAGGGGGTAATGAAAAACTGTTTTTT. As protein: CASSPAGGNEKLFF.

Here the CDR3 DNA reads TGTGCCAGCAGCCCCAGGGGGGCGCTCGGCGAAGGGACCGAGCAGTACTTC. This codes for CASSPRGALGEGTEQYF. The rearrangement uses TRBV6-2 or TRBV6-3 and TRBJ2-7; a weak D match, TRBD1 (7 bases). The CDR3 is made up of 17 amino acids. V was pared by 6 bases and J by 6 bases, with 27 bases between. Germline V gene sequence: CDR1 MNHEY, CDR2 SVGEGT.

CDR3 coding DNA: TGTGCCAGCAGCAAAGGGTCCGGGATTCGATCTACCGGGGAGCTGTTTTTT. Its protein product is CASSKGSGIRSTGELFF. The gene calls are TRBV9 and TRBJ2-2, with D possibly TRBD2 on 5 matching bases. V was trimmed by 4 bases and J by 5 bases, leaving 21 bases between them. Germline V gives CDR1 SGDLS, CDR2 YYNGEE. The CDR3 totals 17 residues.

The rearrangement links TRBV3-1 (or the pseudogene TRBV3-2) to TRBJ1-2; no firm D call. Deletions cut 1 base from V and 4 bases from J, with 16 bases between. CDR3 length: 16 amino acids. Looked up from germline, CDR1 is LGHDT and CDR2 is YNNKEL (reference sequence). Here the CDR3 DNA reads TGTGCCAGCAGCCAAGTCCTTGGGAGGAGGGCCTATGGCTACACCTTC. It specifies CASSQVLGRRAYGYTF.

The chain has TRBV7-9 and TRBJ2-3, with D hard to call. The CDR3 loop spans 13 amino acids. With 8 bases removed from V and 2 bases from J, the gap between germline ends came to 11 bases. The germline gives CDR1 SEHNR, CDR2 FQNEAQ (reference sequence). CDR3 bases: TGTGCCAGCCAACGAAGCTACACAGATACGCAGTATTTT. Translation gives CASQRSYTDTQYF.

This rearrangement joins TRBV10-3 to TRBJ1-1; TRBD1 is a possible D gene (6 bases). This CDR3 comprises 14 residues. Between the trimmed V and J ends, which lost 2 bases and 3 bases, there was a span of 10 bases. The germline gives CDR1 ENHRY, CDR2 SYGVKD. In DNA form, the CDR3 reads TGTGCCATCAGTGAGGCACAGGGACACACTGAAGCTTTCTTT. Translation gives CAISEAQGHTEAFF.

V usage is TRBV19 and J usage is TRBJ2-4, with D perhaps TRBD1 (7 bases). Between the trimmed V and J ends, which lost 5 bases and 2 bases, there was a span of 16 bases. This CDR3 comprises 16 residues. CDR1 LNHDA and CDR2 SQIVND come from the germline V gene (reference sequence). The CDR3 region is CASSSRQGGPKNIQYF. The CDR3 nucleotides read TGTGCCAGTAGTTCCAGACAGGGAGGTCCCAAAAACATTCAGTACTTC.